The rows below give T cell receptor beta chains drawn from one sample of a study of a mutant IDH1 vaccine in newly diagnosed glioma. Clones were sequenced by immunoSEQ multiplex PCR, and TCRdb holds only the in-frame ones, with some missing. Seen here are around 19,000 clones, around 80% observed once, and the top ten hold less than 15%. These TCRs are of unknown antigen specificity. The source material was PBMCs, sampled from a glioma patient whose treatment included an IDH1 peptide vaccine. Source of these receptors: a man between 25 and 39 years old with glioma. Each CDR3 is given with its conserved first and last residue. The D gene is left open where the match is weak. Expanded clones are given a class, and other clones once, few, many or no size at all.

d_gene	v_gene	j_gene	abundance	CDR3nt	CDR3aa
TRBD2	TRBV11-2	TRBJ2-7	NA	TGTGCCAGCAGCGGGGGGAGGGTAACCGGGCAGTACTTC	CASSGGRVTGQYF
NA	TRBV14	TRBJ1-1	few	TGTGCCAGCACCCAAGCGGTATACACTGAAGCTTTCTTT	CASTQAVYTEAFF
NA	TRBV15	TRBJ2-7	NA	TGTGCCACCAGCAGAGGGGTCGAGCAGTACTTC	CATSRGVEQYF
NA	TRBV5-1	TRBJ1-4	few	TGCGCCAGCAGCTTCGAGGGCCCTAATGAAAAACTGTTTTTT	CASSFEGPNEKLFF
TRBD2	TRBV6-5	TRBJ2-1	NA	TGTGCCAGCAGTTCCCGGGAGGCCTCCGTCTACAATGAGCAGTTCTTC	CASSSREASVYNEQFF
TRBD1	TRBV7-8	TRBJ2-7	NA	TGTGCCAGCAGCCCCGGGACAGGGATAACCTACGAGCAGTACTTC	CASSPGTGITYEQYF
NA	TRBV19	TRBJ1-1	NA	TGTGCCAGTAGTATCAGCAGGGATACTGAAGCTTTCTTT	CASSISRDTEAFF
TRBD1	TRBV18	TRBJ1-1	NA	TGTGCCAGCTCACCACCAGGGACAGGGGTAAACACTGAAGCTTTCTTT	CASSPPGTGVNTEAFF
TRBD1	TRBV5-1	TRBJ1-2	once	TGCGCCAGCAGCTTAGGACAGGGGGGCTATGGCTACACCTTC	CASSLGQGGYGYTF
NA	TRBV5-8	TRBJ2-7	NA	TGTGCCAGCAGCCCGAGGAGCGGTACTACCTACGAGCAGTACTTC	CASSPRSGTTYEQYF
NA	TRBV5-1	TRBJ2-1	NA	TGCGCCAGCAGCTATGACAGGCTGAGTAATAAGGGGCAGTTCTTC	CASSYDRLSNKGQFF
TRBD1	TRBV29-1	TRBJ1-2	NA	TGCAGCGTTGACCTACAGGGGCACTATGGCTACACCTTC	CSVDLQGHYGYTF
TRBD2	TRBV4-2	TRBJ2-1	NA	TGTGCCAGCAGCCAAGCTGAGAGGGCTAGCGGCTACAATGAGCAGTTCTTC	CASSQAERASGYNEQFF
NA	TRBV2	TRBJ1-1	NA	TGTGCCAGCAGTGAGGGCCACACTGAAGCTTTCTTT	CASSEGHTEAFF
NA	TRBV4-2	TRBJ1-4	NA	TGTGCCAGCAGCCCGCCCCCCCGGGCGGAGGGAAAACTGTTTTTT	CASSPPPRAEGKLFF
TRBD1	TRBV6-4	TRBJ1-2	NA	TGTGCCACGCGCATTTCCGGACAGGGAAGCTATGGCTACACCTTC	CATRISGQGSYGYTF
NA	TRBV6-5	TRBJ1-1	NA	TGTGCCAGCAGTCTTGACCTACTTAACACTGAAGCTTTCTTT	CASSLDLLNTEAFF
NA	TRBV30	TRBJ1-5	NA	TGTGCCTGGAGTCGGGGAGGGACGAAGAATCAGCCCCAGCATTTT	CAWSRGGTKNQPQHF
TRBD2	TRBV7-8	TRBJ2-6	NA	TGTGCCAGCAGCCCAAGACTAGCTGACGACTCTGGGGCCAACGTCCTGACTTTC	CASSPRLADDSGANVLTF
NA	TRBV10-3	TRBJ2-3	NA	TGTGCCATCAGTGAAGGGGGATACCTCACGCAGTATTTT	CAISEGGYLTQYF
TRBD2	TRBV19	TRBJ2-7	once	TGTGCCAGTAGTAGGACTAGCTCCTACGAGCAGTACTTC	CASSRTSSYEQYF
NA	TRBV29-1	TRBJ2-7	NA	TGCAGCGTTTCCGTCTCGGGCTACGAGCAGTACTTC	CSVSVSGYEQYF
TRBD2	TRBV5-1	TRBJ2-3	NA	TGCGCCAGCAGCGATCTAGCGGGAGGGCAAGATACGCAGTATTTT	CASSDLAGGQDTQYF
TRBD2	TRBV6-5	TRBJ2-3	NA	TGTGCCAGCAGCCGCCCGGGAGGGATCACAGATACGCAGTATTTT	CASSRPGGITDTQYF
TRBD1	TRBV6-5	TRBJ1-2	NA	TGTGCCAGCAGTGGGCGACAGGGGATTGCGTATGGCTACACCTTC	CASSGRQGIAYGYTF
NA	TRBV4-1	TRBJ2-1	NA	TGCGCCAGCAGCTACAATGAGCAGTTCTTC	CASSYNEQFF
NA	TRBV27	TRBJ2-1	NA	TGTGCCAGCAGCCTAGGGCTAGCTAATGAGCAGTTCTTC	CASSLGLANEQFF
NA	TRBV12-5	TRBJ2-5	NA	TGTGCTAGTGGTTTGGAGACCCAGTACTTC	CASGLETQYF
NA	TRBV18	TRBJ1-1	NA	TGTGCCAGCTCACCAGACGTCGGGAACACTGAAGCTTTCTTT	CASSPDVGNTEAFF
TRBD1	TRBV27	TRBJ2-1	NA	TGTGCCAGCAGTTTACGGGGACAGGGTTTCACTGAGCAGTTCTTC	CASSLRGQGFTEQFF
NA	TRBV2	TRBJ2-7	few	TGTGCCAGCAGTGAAGTCCCGGGAGCGAGTTACGAGCAGTACTTC	CASSEVPGASYEQYF
NA	TRBV6-4	TRBJ1-2	NA	TGTGCCAGCAGTGACTCGAGTCTTGGGCCGGGAAGCTACACCTTC	CASSDSSLGPGSYTF
NA	TRBV5-1	TRBJ1-1	NA	TGCGCCAGCAGCTTGGACCTGAACACTGAAGCTTTCTTT	CASSLDLNTEAFF
TRBD1	TRBV30	TRBJ1-2	once	TGTGCCTGGAGTATGGGACAGCTTGGCTACACCTTC	CAWSMGQLGYTF
NA	TRBV6-5	TRBJ2-7	NA	TGTGCCAGCAGTTTGCTCCCGCCGAGGAACGAGCAGTACTTC	CASSLLPPRNEQYF
NA	TRBV10-2	TRBJ2-5	NA	TGCGCCAGCAGTGAGGGGGGGGCCCAAGAGACCCAGTACTTC	CASSEGGAQETQYF
NA	TRBV5-1	TRBJ2-7	NA	TGCGCCAGCAGCCCGAGGGACTTCTCCTACGAGCAGTACTTC	CASSPRDFSYEQYF
NA	TRBV19	TRBJ1-3	once	TGTGCCAGTATTAGCAACTCTGGAAACACCATATATTTT	CASISNSGNTIYF
NA	TRBV30	TRBJ2-3	NA	TGTGCCTGGAGTTCTTGGGCCCACACAGATACGCAGTATTTT	CAWSSWAHTDTQYF
NA	TRBV7-9	TRBJ1-1	NA	TGTGCCAGCAGCTTTTTTCGGGGTGGGACTGAAGCTTTCTTT	CASSFFRGGTEAFF
NA	TRBV10-3	TRBJ2-7	NA	TGTGCCATCGACCCTTCAGGGTCCACCGGGCAGTACTTC	CAIDPSGSTGQYF
NA	TRBV6-4	TRBJ2-1	NA	TGTGCCAGCAGTGACTCCGGGGGAGGAGGATACAATGAGCAGTTCTTC	CASSDSGGGGYNEQFF
TRBD2	TRBV10-3	TRBJ2-3	NA	TGTGCCATCACGGAGCGGGGGTTCACAGATACGCAGTATTTT	CAITERGFTDTQYF
TRBD1	TRBV5-5	TRBJ1-5	NA	TGTGCCAGCAGCCTACAGGGGTATAGCAATCAGCCCCAGCATTTT	CASSLQGYSNQPQHF
TRBD1	TRBV6-5	TRBJ2-5	NA	TGTGCCAGCAGTTTCCAGACAGGGTTGGAGACCCAGTACTTC	CASSFQTGLETQYF
NA	TRBV6-6	TRBJ2-1	NA	TGTGCCAGCAGTTACTCGTCAGGGACCTACAATGAGCAGTTCTTC	CASSYSSGTYNEQFF
TRBD2	TRBV6-6	TRBJ2-1	NA	TGTGCCAGCAGCCAAAGCGGGAGCACCTACAATGAGCAGTTCTTC	CASSQSGSTYNEQFF
TRBD1	TRBV6-5	TRBJ2-7	NA	TGTGCCACCCGGACAGGGACCTACGAGCAGTACTTC	CATRTGTYEQYF
NA	TRBV2	TRBJ1-5	NA	TGTGCCAGCAGTGACTACCGGGGCCTTAGCAATCAGCCCCAGCATTTT	CASSDYRGLSNQPQHF
NA	TRBV6-6	TRBJ2-7	NA	TGTGCCAGCGGAACAGGGAACCCCTACGAGCAGTACTTC	CASGTGNPYEQYF
NA	TRBV15	TRBJ2-1	NA	TGTGCCACCAGCACCATACCCGGGTACAATGAGCAGTTCTTC	CATSTIPGYNEQFF
NA	TRBV10-3	TRBJ2-5	few	TGTGCCATCAGTGGGACGAGGGAGACCCAGCACTTC	CAISGTRETQHF
NA	TRBV27	TRBJ2-7	NA	TGTGCCAGCAGCCTCGTATCTTCCTACGAGCAGTACTTC	CASSLVSSYEQYF
NA	TRBV23-1	TRBJ1-5	NA	TGCGCCAGCAGCCCTAAGGAGGGGAGCAATCAGCCCCAGCATTTT	CASSPKEGSNQPQHF